A selection of T cell receptor beta chains follows, all from one sample in a study of human T cells and chemical hapten exposure. TCRdb reanalysed the RACE reads using MiXCR and keeps one entry per CDR3 protein. The sample has 200,000 to 300,000 distinct CDR3 sequences; about 9% are singletons. Sequenced material: whole blood, taken in connection with sensitization to the hapten diphenylcyclopropenone (DPC). The source is a woman aged 35 to 49 with alopecia areata. Some clones in this sample may be carry-over from other donors' samples. Both conserved end residues are part of each CDR3. The D gene is left open where the match is weak. Part of the rows lack a size; the others show once, few, many or a class for expanded clones.

cdr3_aa,cdr3_nt,clone_size,v_call,d_call,j_call
CATSDPDAYQETQYF,TGTGCCACCAGTGACCCTGACGCATACCAAGAGACCCAGTACTTC,.,TRBV24-1,.,TRBJ2-5
CASSPLSPLEQFF,TGTGCCAGCAGTCCCTTAAGCCCTCTTGAGCAGTTCTTC,few,TRBV6-2/TRBV6-3,.,TRBJ2-1
CASSQVGSGRTYEQYF,TGTGCCAGCAGCCAAGTTGGTAGCGGGCGTACCTACGAGCAGTACTTC,many,TRBV3-1,TRBD2,TRBJ2-7
CSARQTRAGNQPQHF,TGCAGTGCTAGGCAAACCAGGGCTGGCAATCAGCCCCAGCATTTT,.,TRBV20-1,.,TRBJ1-5
CSATSYGSYEQYF,TGCAGTGCTACCTCATACGGGTCCTACGAGCAGTACTTC,.,TRBV20-1,.,TRBJ2-7
CASSETLAGVPDTQYF,TGTGCCAGCAGTGAAACCCTAGCGGGAGTTCCAGATACGCAGTATTTT,.,TRBV2,TRBD2,TRBJ2-3
CASSPSPGRDLAGANVLTF,TGTGCCAGCTCACCCTCCCCGGGCAGGGATCTGGCTGGGGCCAACGTCCTGACTTTC,.,TRBV18,.,TRBJ2-6
CASSPGDRFSSYEQYF,TGTGCCAGCAGCCCCGGTGACAGGTTCAGCTCCTACGAGCAGTACTTC,.,TRBV28,.,TRBJ2-7
CASSQLQRGPYEQYF,TGTGCCAGCAGTCAACTTCAGAGAGGTCCCTACGAGCAGTACTTC,.,TRBV6-5,.,TRBJ2-7
CASSSLDGAVTGELFF,TGTGCCAGCAGCTCTTTGGACGGAGCTGTCACCGGGGAGCTGTTTTTT,.,TRBV7-3,.,TRBJ2-2
CASKRGSYEQYF,TGTGCCAGCAAGCGGGGGTCCTACGAGCAGTACTTC,.,TRBV6-1,TRBD2,TRBJ2-7
CASSLFIAGASGIEQYF,TGCGCCAGCAGCCTCTTCATTGCAGGGGCCTCCGGAATTGAGCAGTACTTC,.,TRBV4-3,.,TRBJ2-7